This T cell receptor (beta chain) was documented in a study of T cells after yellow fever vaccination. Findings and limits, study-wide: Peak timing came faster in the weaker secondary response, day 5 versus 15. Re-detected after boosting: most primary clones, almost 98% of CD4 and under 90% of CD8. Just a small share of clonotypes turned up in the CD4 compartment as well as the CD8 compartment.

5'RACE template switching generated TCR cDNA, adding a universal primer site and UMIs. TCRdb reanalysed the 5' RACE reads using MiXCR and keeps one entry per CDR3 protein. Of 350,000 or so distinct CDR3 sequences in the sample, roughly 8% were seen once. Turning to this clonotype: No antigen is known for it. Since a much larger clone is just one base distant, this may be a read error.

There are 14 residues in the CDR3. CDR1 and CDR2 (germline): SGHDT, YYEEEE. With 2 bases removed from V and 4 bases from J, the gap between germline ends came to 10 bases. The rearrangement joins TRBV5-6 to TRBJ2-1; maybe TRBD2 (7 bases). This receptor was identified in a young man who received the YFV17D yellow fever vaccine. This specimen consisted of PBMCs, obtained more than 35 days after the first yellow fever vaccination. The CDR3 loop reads CASSFGGPYNEQFF. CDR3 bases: TGTGCCAGCAGCTTCGGGGGGCCTTACAATGAGCAGTTCTTC.